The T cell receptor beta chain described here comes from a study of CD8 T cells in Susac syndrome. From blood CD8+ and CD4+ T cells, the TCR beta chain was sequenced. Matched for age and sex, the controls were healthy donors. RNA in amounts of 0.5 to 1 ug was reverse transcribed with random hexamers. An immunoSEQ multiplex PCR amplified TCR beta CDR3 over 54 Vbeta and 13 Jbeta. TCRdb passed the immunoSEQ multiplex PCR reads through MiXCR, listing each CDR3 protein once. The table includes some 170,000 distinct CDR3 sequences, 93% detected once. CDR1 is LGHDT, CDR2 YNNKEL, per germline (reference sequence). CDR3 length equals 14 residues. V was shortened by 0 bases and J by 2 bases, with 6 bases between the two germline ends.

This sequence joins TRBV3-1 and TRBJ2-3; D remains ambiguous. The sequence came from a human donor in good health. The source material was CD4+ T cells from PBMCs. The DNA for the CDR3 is TGTGCCAGCAGCCAAGATGGCTTCACAGATACGCAGTATTTT. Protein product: CASSQDGFTDTQYF.